The clone carrying this T cell receptor beta chain came up many times. These data originate in a study of human T cells and chemical hapten exposure. With 8 bases clipped from V and 5 bases from J, the junction kept 15 bases outside the gene matches. This CDR3 has 15 amino acids. Germline V gene data show CDR1 as MNHEY and CDR2 as SVGAGI. The time point: pre-sensitization, week 0. Regarding treatment: therapeutic diphenylcyclopropenone sensitization with weekly scalp DPC. One entry per CDR3 protein results from TCRdb running MiXCR on the RACE reads. The repertoire holds more than 55,000 distinct CDR3 sequences, with over 9% as singletons.

Sample: whole blood, taken in connection with sensitization to the hapten diphenylcyclopropenone (DPC). This chain uses TRBV6-5 with TRBJ2-7; 7 bases fit TRBD2. The receptor comes from a middle-aged man with alopecia areata. Some clones in this sample may be carry-over from other donors' samples. The CDR3 DNA reads TGTGCCAGCGCCAAGCGGGGAGCTATCCGGGACGAGCAGTACTTC. This gives the protein CASAKRGAIRDEQYF.